The 26 T cell receptor beta chains presented below share a single source sample, sequenced in a study of identical twins' blood T cells. MiXCR, run by TCRdb on the 5' RACE reads, gives a single entry per CDR3 protein. The sample has 350,000 to 400,000 distinct CDR3 sequences, about 28% seen once. Sequencing was performed on PBMCs. The receptors originated from a woman between 18 and 55 years old in good health.

The chain joins TRBV6-2 or TRBV6-3 to TRBJ1-1, with D perhaps TRBD1 (6 bases). Looked up from germline, CDR1 is MNHEY and CDR2 is SVGEGT. The CDR3 loop spans 12 amino acids. The germline V and J ends were trimmed by 8 bases and 4 bases, with 11 bases remaining between them. The CDR3 protein is CASGGRPTEAFF. The CDR3 DNA reads TGTGCCAGCGGGGGCAGACCCACTGAAGCTTTCTTT.

The V gene is TRBV19, the J gene TRBJ2-2; perhaps TRBD2 as D (5 bases). Germline-derived CDR1 and CDR2 are LNHDA and SQIVND (reference sequence). Trimming shortened V by 0 bases and J by 3 bases, and 17 bases separated the two germline ends. The CDR3 is 18 amino acids. CDR3 amino acids: CASSIDLGSGKDTGELFF. As DNA, the CDR3 is TGTGCCAGTAGTATAGATCTTGGGAGCGGCAAGGACACCGGGGAGCTGTTTTTT.

This sequence joins TRBV7-9 and TRBJ2-1; no clear D gene. V shed 2 bases and J shed 8 bases, with 16 bases lying between them. Looked up from germline, CDR1 is SEHNR and CDR2 is FQNEAQ (reference sequence). CDR3 length: 15 amino acids. In nucleotides, the CDR3 is TGTGCCAGCAGCTTATCAGTTCCCGTGCAGGATGAGCAGTTCTTC. It encodes CASSLSVPVQDEQFF.

This clonotype was picked up a small number of times. This chain links TRBV7-2 with TRBJ2-7; 7 nucleotides line up with TRBD2. The germline V gene has CDR1 SGHTA and CDR2 FQGNSA. CDR3 length: 15 residues. Germline trimming cut 5 bases from V and 1 base from J; bases unmatched to any gene: 8. The CDR3 coding sequence is TGTGCCAGCAGCCCGAGCGGGATAGTTTCCTACGAGCAGTACTTC. Protein sequence: CASSPSGIVSYEQYF.

This clonotype was observed a handful of times. The chain couples TRBV16 to TRBJ2-4; D remains ambiguous. Germline loops: CDR1 KGHSY, CDR2 FQNENV. The CDR3 runs 14 residues. V was clipped by 4 bases and J by 1 base, with 8 bases between them. The CDR3 coding sequence is TGTGCCAGCAGCCCTGCCCAGGCCAAAAACATTCAGTACTTC. Protein: CASSPAQAKNIQYF.

This clonotype has a single count. The rearrangement uses TRBV11-3 and TRBJ2-1, with 12 bases fitting TRBD2. V was pared by 4 bases and J by 8 bases, with 3 bases of the junction left unmatched. The CDR3 runs 14 residues. Germline lookup yields CDR1 SGHNT and CDR2 YENEEA. The DNA of the CDR3 is TGTGCCAGCAGCTCACTAGCGGGAGGCGATGAGCAGTTCTTC. Protein: CASSSLAGGDEQFF.

This clonotype is medium-sized (0.01 to 0.1%) within its sample. The gene calls are TRBV15 and TRBJ2-2; no clear D gene. The CDR3 contains 13 residues. The germline gives CDR1 LNHNV, CDR2 YYDKDF (reference sequence). V was pared by 1 base and J by 5 bases, with 5 bases between. In DNA form, the CDR3 reads TGTGCCACCAGCAGAGTGGAGACCGGGGAGCTGTTTTTT. It encodes CATSRVETGELFF.

CDR3 sequence reads: CAIINSGTDEKLFF. CDR3 nucleotide sequence: TGTGCCATCATTAACTCCGGGACGGATGAAAAACTGTTTTTT. The chain carries TRBV10-3 and TRBJ1-4; D may be TRBD1 (5 bases). This CDR3 comprises 14 residues. From germline, CDR1 is ENHRY and CDR2 SYGVKD. Between the trimmed V and J ends, which lost 7 bases and 6 bases, there was a span of 15 bases.

V gene TRBV29-1 combines with J gene TRBJ1-4, with TRBD1 matching over 9 bases. The CDR3 contains 13 residues. CDR1 and CDR2 from the germline V gene are SQVTM and ANQGSEA. V trimming: 6 bases; J trimming: 8 bases; junction bases outside the gene matches: 7. The CDR3 is CSVLRQGEEKLFF. CDR3 nucleotides: TGCAGCGTCCTTCGACAGGGGGAGGAAAAACTGTTTTTT.

This clonotype has only a few counts. The V call is TRBV20-1, the J call TRBJ2-5, with 9 bases identical to TRBD2. The CDR3 runs to 15 residues. The germline gives CDR1 DFQATT, CDR2 SNEGSKA (reference sequence). V lost 1 base to trimming and J lost 6 bases; unmatched junction nucleotides: 9. This CDR3 reads CSARGQREVEKTQYF. DNA for the CDR3: TGCAGTGCTAGAGGGCAGCGGGAGGTCGAAAAGACCCAGTACTTC.

The CDR3 sequence: CSARSVAGSYNEQFF. In DNA form, the CDR3 reads TGCAGTGCCAGATCCGTAGCGGGCTCCTACAATGAGCAGTTCTTC. The chain carries TRBV20-1 and TRBJ2-1; 7 bases are a match to TRBD2. The CDR3 contains 15 residues. The ends lost 6 bases at V and 0 bases at J; junction bases unmatched: 8. Per the germline V gene, CDR1 is DFQATT and CDR2 is SNEGSKA (reference sequence).

This clonotype was detected a few times. The chain uses TRBV18 and TRBJ2-1; D unclear. The germline gives CDR1 KGHSH, CDR2 LQKENI. The CDR3 has 14 residues. Trimming removed 5 bases at V and 7 bases at J, with 15 bases between. Here the CDR3 DNA reads TGTGCCAGCTCAGGATGGCAGACCCAAAATGAGCAGTTCTTC. Protein sequence: CASSGWQTQNEQFF.

The table lists this clonotype with a count of one. The chain carries TRBV3-1 and TRBJ1-4, with 9 nucleotides matching TRBD1. The CDR3 consists of 14 residues. The J segment lost 6 bases and the V segment lost 4 bases, leaving 3 bases of the junction unmatched. CDR1 and CDR2 from the germline V gene are LGHDT and YNNKEL (reference sequence). The CDR3 bases are TGTGCCAGCAGCCCTACAGGGGGCTATGAAAAACTGTTTTTT. This encodes CASSPTGGYEKLFF.

The CDR3 protein is CSAREGNDDTQYF. CDR3 nucleotides: TGCAGTGCCCGTGAGGGGAATGATGATACGCAGTATTTT. The rearrangement joins TRBV20-1 to TRBJ2-3; D could derive from TRBD1 or TRBD2 (5 bases each). The CDR3 consists of 13 residues. Looked up from germline, CDR1 is DFQATT and CDR2 is SNEGSKA (reference sequence). Between the trimmed V and J ends, which lost 6 bases and 6 bases, there was a span of 16 bases.

This clonotype was counted a few times. The rearrangement links TRBV20-1 to TRBJ2-7, with 7 nucleotides matching TRBD2. In germline, CDR1 is DFQATT, CDR2 SNEGSKA (reference sequence). The CDR3 extends over 13 amino acids. The trim removed 7 bases at V and 4 bases at J, leaving 10 bases unmatched. The CDR3 is CSVAPRTRYEQYF. CDR3 in DNA: TGCAGTGTAGCCCCCAGGACTAGATACGAGCAGTACTTC.

There are a few counts of this clonotype. This rearrangement joins TRBV18 to TRBJ2-2; 7 bases line up with TRBD1. Germline CDR1 and CDR2: KGHSH and LQKENI. The CDR3 is 17 residues long. V was pared by 3 bases and J by 4 bases, with 11 bases of the junction left unmatched. The CDR3 is CASSPPPGQTITGELFF. The CDR3 DNA follows: TGTGCCAGCTCACCTCCACCGGGACAGACTATCACCGGGGAGCTGTTTTTT.

The chain couples TRBV27 to TRBJ1-6; 8 bases fit TRBD1. Germline assignment: CDR1 MNHEY and CDR2 SMNVEV (reference sequence). V lost 5 bases to trimming and J lost 6 bases; unmatched junction nucleotides: 3. The length of the CDR3 is 14 residues. The CDR3 loop is CASSDDRGNSPLHF. CDR3 bases: TGTGCCAGCAGTGATGACAGGGGTAATTCACCCCTCCACTTT.

This clonotype has a handful of counts. V gene TRBV20-1 combines with J gene TRBJ2-3; either TRBD1 or TRBD2 may supply D (5 bases each). Germline V gene sequence: CDR1 DFQATT, CDR2 SNEGSKA (reference sequence). The CDR3 contains 14 residues. With 6 bases removed from V and 5 bases from J, the gap between germline ends came to 18 bases. CDR3 DNA: TGCAGTGCCTTTAACCCAGGGAGTATAGATACGCAGTATTTT. It codes for CSAFNPGSIDTQYF.

The chain recombines TRBV6-1 with TRBJ1-2; D not certain. This CDR3 has 13 amino acids. In germline, CDR1 is MNHNS, CDR2 SASEGT. The V end lost 5 bases, the J end lost 5 bases, and 12 bases lay between the germline ends. The CDR3 here is CASSYTDGYGYTF. The CDR3 DNA sequence: TGTGCCAGCAGTTATACGGACGGGTATGGCTACACCTTC.

This clonotype was detected ten times or more. V and J are TRBV20-1 and TRBJ1-2; D might be TRBD1 (5 bases). The V and J ends lost 3 bases and 6 bases respectively, with 17 bases between them. Germline CDR1 reads DFQATT; CDR2 reads SNEGSKA (reference sequence). The CDR3 runs 14 residues. As DNA, the CDR3 is TGCAGTGCTAGCCTCTGGGGGGGGATTGATGGCTACACCTTC. It translates to CSASLWGGIDGYTF.

A few counts support this clonotype. The chain links TRBV7-8 to TRBJ2-1, with 7 positions matching TRBD2. In germline, CDR1 is SGHVS, CDR2 FQNEAQ. The ends lost 6 bases at V and 7 bases at J; junction bases unmatched: 9. The CDR3 extends over 14 amino acids. The CDR3 DNA is TGTGCCAGCAGACCTAGCGGTATCCCAAATGAGCAGTTCTTC. Translating gives CASRPSGIPNEQFF.

V usage is TRBV5-1 and J usage is TRBJ1-1, with 11 nucleotides matching TRBD1. The CDR3 sequence is 15 residues long. CDR1 is SGHRS and CDR2 is YFSETQ in the germline V gene. With 4 bases clipped from V and 4 bases from J, the junction kept 6 bases outside the gene matches. This CDR3 reads CASSVRTGGGTEAFF. DNA of the CDR3: TGCGCCAGCAGCGTAAGGACAGGGGGCGGCACTGAAGCTTTCTTT.

The chain has TRBV5-6 and TRBJ2-7; D perhaps matches TRBD1 (6 bases). The CDR3 length is 14 residues. Trimming pared 2 bases from V and 1 base from J, leaving 10 bases between. CDR1 is SGHDT and CDR2 is YYEEEE in the germline V gene. As DNA, the CDR3 is TGTGCCAGCAGCTTAGTGACAGGATCCTACGAGCAGTACTTC. Its protein product is CASSLVTGSYEQYF.

The V gene is TRBV5-1, the J gene TRBJ2-1; TRBD2 aligns across 8 bases. This CDR3 is 16 amino acids long. J gave up 0 bases and V 0 bases, and 2 bases lay outside the gene matches. Germline values: CDR1 SGHRS, CDR2 YFSETQ. The CDR3 DNA is TGCGCCAGCAGCTTGGCGGGGGGGAGCTCCTACAATGAGCAGTTCTTC. Encoded protein: CASSLAGGSSYNEQFF.

This clonotype was observed many times. The chain couples TRBV6-5 to TRBJ1-6; 9 positions match TRBD1. J was trimmed by 10 bases and V by 0 bases; bases with no gene match: 4. Germline CDR1 is MNHEY and CDR2 is SVGAGI. The CDR3 contains 15 residues. The CDR3 nucleotides are TGTGCCAGCAGTTACTCGGACAGGGGCGGGTCACCCCTCCACTTT. Translating it yields CASSYSDRGGSPLHF.

Only a few counts were recorded for this clonotype. The V call is TRBV6-1, the J call TRBJ1-4; D gene uncertain. The CDR3 has 11 residues. Trimming cost V 2 bases and J 7 bases, with 2 bases left between them. Germline CDR1 and CDR2: MNHNS and SASEGT. The CDR3 sequence: CASSELEKLFF. DNA of the CDR3: TGTGCCAGCAGTGAACTTGAAAAACTGTTTTTT.